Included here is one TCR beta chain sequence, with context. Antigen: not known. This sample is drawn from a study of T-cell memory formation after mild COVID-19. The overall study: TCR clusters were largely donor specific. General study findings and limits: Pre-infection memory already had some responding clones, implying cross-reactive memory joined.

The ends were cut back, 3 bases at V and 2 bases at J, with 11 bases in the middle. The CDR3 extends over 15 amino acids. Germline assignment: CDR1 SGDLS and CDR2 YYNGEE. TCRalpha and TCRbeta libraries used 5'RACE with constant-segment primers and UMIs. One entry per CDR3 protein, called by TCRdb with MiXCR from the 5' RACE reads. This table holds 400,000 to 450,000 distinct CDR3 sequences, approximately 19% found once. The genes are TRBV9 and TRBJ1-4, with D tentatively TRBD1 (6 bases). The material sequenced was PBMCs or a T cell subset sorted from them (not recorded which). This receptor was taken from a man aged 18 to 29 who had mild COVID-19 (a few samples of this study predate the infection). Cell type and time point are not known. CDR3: CASSGRGLTNEKLFF. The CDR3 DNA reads TGTGCCAGCAGCGGCCGGGGGCTGACTAATGAAAAACTGTTTTTT. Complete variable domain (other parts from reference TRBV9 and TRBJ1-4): DSGVTQTPKHLITATGQRVTLRCSPRSGDLSVYWYQQSLDQGLQFLIQYYNGEERAKGNILERFSAQQFPDLHSELNLSSLELGDSALYFCASSGRGLTNEKLFFGSGTQLSVL.